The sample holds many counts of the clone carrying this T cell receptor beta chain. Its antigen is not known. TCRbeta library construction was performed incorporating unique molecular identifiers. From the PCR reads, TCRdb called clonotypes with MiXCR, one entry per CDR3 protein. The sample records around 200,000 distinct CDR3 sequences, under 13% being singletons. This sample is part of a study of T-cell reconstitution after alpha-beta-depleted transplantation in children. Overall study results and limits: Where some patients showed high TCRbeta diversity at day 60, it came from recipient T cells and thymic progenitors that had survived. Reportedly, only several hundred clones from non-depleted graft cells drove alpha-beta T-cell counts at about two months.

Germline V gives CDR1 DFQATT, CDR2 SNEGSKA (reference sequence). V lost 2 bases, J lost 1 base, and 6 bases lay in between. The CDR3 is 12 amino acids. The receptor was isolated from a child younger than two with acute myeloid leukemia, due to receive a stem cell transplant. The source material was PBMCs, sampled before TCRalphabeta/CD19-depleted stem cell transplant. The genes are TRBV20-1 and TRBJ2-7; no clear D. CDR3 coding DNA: TGCAGTGCTAGACAGGAATCCTACGAGCAGTACTTC. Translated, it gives CSARQESYEQYF.